This TCR beta chain stems from a study of cytomegalovirus exposure and HLA in healthy donors. The study, taken as a whole, reports: Likely technical artifact: a cluster of highly shared sequence variants.

The PCR used 60 Vbeta and 13 Jbeta primers. The protocol was immunoSEQ multiplex PCR, while the TCRdb copy is restricted to in-frame clones and leaves out a portion. Among roughly 110,000 clones listed, about 75% were seen once. Worth noting for this clone: Antigen unknown. The sample holds other DNA sequences that translate to the same CDR3.

With 5 bases removed from V and 1 base from J, the gap between germline ends came to 8 bases. The CDR3 is made up of 13 amino acids. Looked up from germline, CDR1 is SGHTA and CDR2 is FQGTGA. J is TRBJ1-1 and V is TRBV7-3; D may be TRBD1 (6 bases). The origin of this receptor is a woman aged 40 to 50 in good health and CMV-seropositive. The sample comprised PBMCs. CDR3 sequence reads: CASSQDRNTEAFF. The CDR3 bases are TGTGCCAGCAGCCAGGACAGGAACACTGAAGCTTTCTTT.